This TCR beta chain was observed in a study of cytomegalovirus exposure and HLA in healthy donors. Study as a whole: Per a later analysis, the roughly 690 first-cohort and some 110 validation repertoires shared one platform.

V was clipped by 2 bases and J by 5 bases; unmatched bases: 2. This CDR3 contains 15 residues. Germline values: CDR1 SGDLS, CDR2 YYNGEE. Libraries were prepared by immunoSEQ multiplex PCR; TCRdb keeps only in-frame clonotypes and omits some of them. The sample yields 200,000 to 250,000 clones, roughly 84% seen once. The origin of this receptor is a woman under 30 in good health and CMV-seropositive. This rearrangement joins TRBV9 to TRBJ2-7; 15 positions agree with TRBD2. The sequenced sample was PBMCs. CDR3 bases: TGTGCCAGCAGCGTTGGGACTAGCGGGAGGCACGAGCAGTACTTC. As protein: CASSVGTSGRHEQYF.